One sample yielded the 15 T cell receptor beta chains listed below, sequenced in a study of shared clonotypes between healthy human individuals. Naive CD8 cells were CD45RO-negative, positively selected for CCR7, excluding terminally differentiated effector memory CD45RA+ cells. The data were produced by immunoSEQ multiplex PCR, yet TCRdb's version contains in-frame clones alone and is incomplete. In the table there are about 700,000 clones, about 90% of which are singletons. Input material: naive CD8+ T cells sorted from blood. The source of these receptors is a man under 40 in good health.

CDR3 sequence: CASSPGVAGALNEQFF. As DNA, the CDR3 is TGTGCCAGCAGCCCCGGTGTAGCGGGAGCTCTCAATGAGCAGTTCTTC. The chain is built from TRBV7-6 and TRBJ2-1; 9 bases fit TRBD2. V was pared by 5 bases and J by 6 bases, with 11 bases of the junction left unmatched. Germline-derived CDR1 and CDR2 are SGHVS and FNYEAQ. This CDR3 contains 16 residues.

V usage is TRBV6-4 and J usage is TRBJ2-3, with no clear D. Germline assignment: CDR1 MRHNA and CDR2 SNTAGT. V lost 3 bases and J 2 bases, leaving 6 bases between the germline ends. The CDR3 has 13 residues. The CDR3 region has the DNA TGTGCCAGCAGTGAGGGTGTCACAGATACGCAGTATTTT. This codes for CASSEGVTDTQYF.

This chain links TRBV30 with TRBJ2-1, with no clear D. The CDR3 is 18 residues long. V gave up 1 base and J gave up 0 bases, with 19 bases separating them. Germline V CDR1 and CDR2: GTSNPN, SVGIG (reference sequence). The CDR3 reads CAWSAPLKMTSSYNEQFF. Here the CDR3 DNA reads TGTGCCTGGAGTGCCCCCCTAAAGATGACCAGCTCCTACAATGAGCAGTTCTTC.

The J gene is TRBJ2-5, the V gene TRBV11-2, with TRBD2 matching over 11 bases. This CDR3 comprises 16 residues. V trimming: 4 bases; J trimming: 5 bases; junction bases outside the gene matches: 9. The germline V gene has CDR1 SGHAT and CDR2 FQNNGV. Here the CDR3 reads CASSSGSGRAWETQYF. The CDR3 DNA sequence: TGTGCCAGCAGCTCGGGTAGCGGGAGGGCATGGGAGACCCAGTACTTC.

The rearrangement uses TRBV15 and TRBJ2-7; a possible D gene is TRBD1 (5 bases). Deletions cut 4 bases from V and 0 bases from J, with 13 bases between. The CDR3 sequence is 15 residues long. Germline lookup yields CDR1 LNHNV and CDR2 YYDKDF (reference sequence). CDR3 coding DNA: TGTGCCACCAGCATAAGGGCAGGGAACTCCTACGAGCAGTACTTC. It translates to CATSIRAGNSYEQYF. The full variable domain, rest sourced from reference TRBV15 and TRBJ2-7, is DAMVIQNPRYQVTQFGKPVTLSCSQTLNHNVMYWYQQKSSQAPKLLFHYYDKDFNNEADTPDNFQSRRPNTSFCFLDIRSPGLGDTAMYLCATSIRAGNSYEQYFGPGTRLTVT.

This rearrangement joins TRBV9 to TRBJ1-1, with D unresolved. The germline gives CDR1 SGDLS, CDR2 YYNGEE. Between the trimmed V and J ends, which lost 1 base and 1 base, there was a span of 5 bases. This CDR3 comprises 13 residues. The CDR3 region is CASSVPENTEAFF. In DNA form, the CDR3 reads TGTGCCAGCAGCGTACCAGAGAACACTGAAGCTTTCTTT.

Comment on this clone: It differs at one base from a far larger clone, so likely a read error. The chain has TRBV5-6 and TRBJ2-7, with D perhaps matching TRBD2 (5 bases). CDR1 and CDR2 (germline): SGHDT, YYEEEE. The CDR3 sequence is 12 residues long. Trimming removed 4 bases at V and 0 bases at J, with 5 bases between. The CDR3 protein is CASSGSSYEQYF. In DNA form, the CDR3 reads TGTGCCAGCAGCGGGAGCTCCTACGAGCAGTACTTC.

The chain carries TRBV9 and TRBJ1-4; possible D gene TRBD1, 6 bases. The V and J ends lost 0 bases and 4 bases respectively, with 10 bases between them. The germline gives CDR1 SGDLS, CDR2 YYNGEE. The CDR3 covers 15 residues. CDR3 loop: CASSVGRQVNEKLFF. CDR3 DNA sequence: TGTGCCAGCAGCGTAGGAAGACAGGTTAATGAAAAACTGTTTTTT.

This sequence joins TRBV4-1 and TRBJ1-5; no definite D call. Trimming left V 1 base short and J 4 bases short, with 5 bases between. CDR3 length: 13 residues. CDR1 and CDR2 (germline): MGHRA, YSYEKL. CDR3 bases: TGCGCCAGCAGCCAAGTGATTAATCAGCCCCAGCATTTT. It specifies CASSQVINQPQHF.

The chain couples TRBV29-1 to TRBJ2-7, with 8 bases matching TRBD2. This CDR3 is built from 12 residues. Germline trimming cut 6 bases from V and 6 bases from J; bases unmatched to any gene: 7. Germline CDR1 is SQVTM and CDR2 is ANQGSEA. The CDR3 spells CSVVGRGVEQYF. The DNA of the CDR3 is TGCAGCGTCGTCGGGAGGGGGGTCGAGCAGTACTTC.

This clone has more than one count but fewer than ten. The chain recombines TRBV28 with TRBJ2-1; 8 bases line up with TRBD1. The CDR3 runs 15 residues. V lost 6 bases and J lost 8; bases outside the gene matches: 12. CDR1 MDHEN and CDR2 SYDVKM come from the germline V gene. CDR3 region: CASRDRTGLIDEQFF. The CDR3 DNA follows: TGTGCCAGCAGAGACAGGACAGGGCTAATTGATGAGCAGTTCTTC. Filled out from reference TRBV28 and TRBJ2-1, the complete variable domain reads DVKVTQSSRYLVKRTGEKVFLECVQDMDHENMFWYRQDPGLGLRLIYFSYDVKMKEKGDIPEGYSVSREKKERFSLILESASTNQTSMYLCASRDRTGLIDEQFFGPGTRLTVL.

This chain links TRBV19 with TRBJ1-4; D remains unclear. CDR3 length: 13 amino acids. Germline assignment: CDR1 LNHDA and CDR2 SQIVND (reference sequence). With 7 bases removed from V and 0 bases from J, the gap between germline ends came to 6 bases. CDR3: CASIVTTNEKLFF. Written as DNA, the CDR3 is TGTGCCAGTATTGTCACAACTAATGAAAAACTGTTTTTT.

This rearrangement joins TRBV28 to TRBJ1-4; the D is unclear. Germline assignment: CDR1 MDHEN and CDR2 SYDVKM. The CDR3 loop spans 17 amino acids. The V and J ends lost 1 base and 2 bases respectively, with 14 bases between them. CDR3 in amino acids: CASSLSSRMDTNEKLFF. DNA for the CDR3: TGTGCCAGCAGTTTATCTTCCCGGATGGATACTAATGAAAAACTGTTTTTT.

The J gene is TRBJ2-3, the V gene TRBV19, with a tentative D call TRBD2 (6 bases). The CDR3 has 17 residues. CDR1 is LNHDA, CDR2 SQIVND, per germline (reference sequence). V dropped 5 bases and J dropped 0 bases, with 18 bases sitting between them. DNA of the CDR3: TGTGCCAGTAGTGTGGGACTTCTGCACAAGAGCACAGATACGCAGTATTTT. Translating it yields CASSVGLLHKSTDTQYF.

The chain is built from TRBV6-1 and TRBJ2-7; 7 nucleotides align to TRBD1. Per germline, CDR1 MNHNS and CDR2 SASEGT. The CDR3 runs 16 residues. V gave up 0 bases and J gave up 2 bases; unmatched junction bases: 7. CDR3 bases: TGTGCCAGCAGTGAAGCGATAGGGGGACAGACCTACGAGCAGTACTTC. This encodes CASSEAIGGQTYEQYF.